The rows below give T cell receptor beta chains drawn from one sample of a study of blood T cell repertoires in COVID-19. The method was immunoSEQ multiplex PCR; TCRdb's version includes in-frame clones alone and lacks a portion of them. The sample records about 24,000 clones, about two thirds being singletons. The sequencing input was peripheral blood. The origin of the receptors is a woman of 80 years or more with acute or convalescent COVID-19. Each CDR3 is given with its conserved first and last residue. The D gene is left open where the match is weak. Size tells how often a clone was seen (once, few, many) or the class of an expanded clone, and some rows leave it out.

abundance: -
j_gene: TRBJ1-2
d_gene: -
v_gene: TRBV7-9
CDR3nt: TGTGCCAGCAGCTTAACCAGGGTGGAGGGCTACACCTTC
CDR3aa: CASSLTRVEGYTF

abundance: -
j_gene: TRBJ1-1
d_gene: -
v_gene: TRBV5-1
CDR3nt: TGCGCCAGCAGCTTGTCTTCCGGACAGAACACTGAAGCTTTCTTT
CDR3aa: CASSLSSGQNTEAFF

abundance: -
j_gene: TRBJ2-3
d_gene: TRBD1
v_gene: TRBV5-1
CDR3nt: TGCGCCAGCAGCTTCGACAGGGGTGACACAGATACGCAGTATTTT
CDR3aa: CASSFDRGDTDTQYF

abundance: -
j_gene: TRBJ2-3
d_gene: -
v_gene: TRBV2
CDR3nt: TGTGCCAGCAGTGAGCAGGGCGGCACAGATACGCAGTATTTT
CDR3aa: CASSEQGGTDTQYF

abundance: -
j_gene: TRBJ1-2
d_gene: TRBD1
v_gene: TRBV5-4
CDR3nt: TGTGCCAGCAGCCATTTACAGGGGGCGGGTGGCTACACCTTC
CDR3aa: CASSHLQGAGGYTF

abundance: -
j_gene: TRBJ2-2
d_gene: -
v_gene: TRBV28
CDR3nt: TGTGCCAGCAGTTTTGCAGGGGACACCGGGGAGCTGTTTTTT
CDR3aa: CASSFAGDTGELFF

abundance: -
j_gene: TRBJ2-2
d_gene: -
v_gene: TRBV3-1/TRBV3-2
CDR3nt: TGTGCCAGCAGCCAATCGGGGGAGCTGTTTTTT
CDR3aa: CASSQSGELFF

abundance: once
j_gene: TRBJ2-1
d_gene: TRBD2
v_gene: TRBV5-1
CDR3nt: TGCGCCAGCAGCCCCGGGACTAGCGTTCACAATGAGCAGTTCTTC
CDR3aa: CASSPGTSVHNEQFF

abundance: -
j_gene: TRBJ2-6
d_gene: -
v_gene: TRBV4-1
CDR3nt: TGCGCCAGCAGCCAAGACTCAATCGGGAGCTCTGGGGCCAACGTCCTGACTTTC
CDR3aa: CASSQDSIGSSGANVLTF

abundance: few
j_gene: TRBJ2-3
d_gene: TRBD2
v_gene: TRBV20-1
CDR3nt: TGCAGTGCTAGTCCTAGCGGGACCGATACAGATACGCAGTATTTT
CDR3aa: CSASPSGTDTDTQYF

abundance: -
j_gene: TRBJ1-1
d_gene: -
v_gene: TRBV20-1
CDR3nt: TGCAGTGCCAGTAGGGGGGGCAACACTGAAGCTTTCTTT
CDR3aa: CSASRGGNTEAFF

abundance: -
j_gene: TRBJ2-3
d_gene: -
v_gene: TRBV3-1/TRBV3-2
CDR3nt: TGTGCCAGCAGCGTCGTCCCAGATACGCAGTATTTT
CDR3aa: CASSVVPDTQYF

abundance: -
j_gene: TRBJ2-7
d_gene: TRBD2
v_gene: TRBV11-2
CDR3nt: TGTGCCAGCAGCTCGACTAGCGGTGACTACGAGCAGTACTTC
CDR3aa: CASSSTSGDYEQYF

abundance: -
j_gene: TRBJ2-3
d_gene: -
v_gene: TRBV19
CDR3nt: TGTGCCAGTAGTATAGAAGACAACACAGATACGCAGTATTTT
CDR3aa: CASSIEDNTDTQYF

abundance: -
j_gene: TRBJ2-7
d_gene: TRBD1
v_gene: TRBV5-8
CDR3nt: TGTGCCAGCAGCCCCGGACAGGGGCTCTACGAGCAGTACTTC
CDR3aa: CASSPGQGLYEQYF

abundance: few
j_gene: TRBJ2-7
d_gene: -
v_gene: TRBV6-5
CDR3nt: TGTGCCAGCAGTTACCTCCGAGGCAACGAGCAGTACTTC
CDR3aa: CASSYLRGNEQYF

abundance: -
j_gene: TRBJ2-3
d_gene: -
v_gene: TRBV15
CDR3nt: TGTGCCACCAGCAGAGATCTGGTCGGGAACACAGATACGCAGTATTTT
CDR3aa: CATSRDLVGNTDTQYF

abundance: -
j_gene: TRBJ1-2
d_gene: -
v_gene: TRBV9
CDR3nt: TGTGCCAGCAGCGTAGCGGGACAATGGAACTATGGCTACACCTTC
CDR3aa: CASSVAGQWNYGYTF

abundance: -
j_gene: TRBJ2-2
d_gene: TRBD1
v_gene: TRBV2
CDR3nt: TGTGCCAGCAGTGTCGGGACAGGGAGCAGCACCGGGGAGCTGTTTTTT
CDR3aa: CASSVGTGSSTGELFF

abundance: -
j_gene: TRBJ2-1
d_gene: TRBD1
v_gene: TRBV19
CDR3nt: TGTGCCAGTAGTATGGGACAGGGGGTCAATGAGCAGTTCTTC
CDR3aa: CASSMGQGVNEQFF

abundance: -
j_gene: TRBJ1-4
d_gene: -
v_gene: TRBV30
CDR3nt: TGTGCCTGGAGCCCTGGGGGCAGGGAGGGTGAAAAACTGTTTTTT
CDR3aa: CAWSPGGREGEKLFF

abundance: -
j_gene: TRBJ1-2
d_gene: -
v_gene: TRBV28
CDR3nt: TGTGCCACGGGGGGGCGCTGGGATGGCTACACCTTC
CDR3aa: CATGGRWDGYTF

abundance: -
j_gene: TRBJ1-2
d_gene: TRBD1
v_gene: TRBV2
CDR3nt: TGTGCCAGCAGTGAACACAGGGGTAAAAACTATGGCTACACCTTC
CDR3aa: CASSEHRGKNYGYTF

abundance: once
j_gene: TRBJ2-7
d_gene: TRBD1
v_gene: TRBV4-3
CDR3nt: TGCGCCAGCAGCCGATCCGTCGCCGGGACAGATGACTCCTACGAGCAGTACTTC
CDR3aa: CASSRSVAGTDDSYEQYF

abundance: -
j_gene: TRBJ1-2
d_gene: TRBD1
v_gene: TRBV5-1
CDR3nt: TGCGCCAGCAGCTTCGAGGACAGGGTTTATGGCTACACCTTC
CDR3aa: CASSFEDRVYGYTF

abundance: -
j_gene: TRBJ2-5
d_gene: -
v_gene: TRBV6-5
CDR3nt: TGTGCCAGCAGTTATGCAGATCAAGAGACCCAGTACTTC
CDR3aa: CASSYADQETQYF

abundance: few
j_gene: TRBJ1-6
d_gene: -
v_gene: TRBV5-4
CDR3nt: TGTGCCAGCAGCCCCCGGACAGCGAATTCACCCCTCCACTTT
CDR3aa: CASSPRTANSPLHF

abundance: -
j_gene: TRBJ2-4
d_gene: -
v_gene: TRBV7-7
CDR3nt: TGTGCTAGCAGCTTATCCGGTTTCGGCAAAAACATTCAGTACTTC
CDR3aa: CASSLSGFGKNIQYF

abundance: -
j_gene: TRBJ2-7
d_gene: -
v_gene: TRBV18
CDR3nt: TGTGCCAGCTCACCCCGACAGTACGAGCAGTACTTC
CDR3aa: CASSPRQYEQYF

abundance: -
j_gene: TRBJ2-1
d_gene: TRBD2
v_gene: TRBV11-2
CDR3nt: TGTGCCAGCAGCCCTCTAATACTGACTAGCGCCCCTGAGCAGTTCTTC
CDR3aa: CASSPLILTSAPEQFF

abundance: -
j_gene: TRBJ2-4
d_gene: -
v_gene: TRBV7-2
CDR3nt: TGTGCCAGCAGCTCTCCAACGGGTTTAGCCAAAAACATTCAGTACTTC
CDR3aa: CASSSPTGLAKNIQYF

abundance: once
j_gene: TRBJ1-1
d_gene: -
v_gene: TRBV5-4
CDR3nt: TGTGCCAGCAGAATCGGACAGAGGACTGAAGCTTTCTTT
CDR3aa: CASRIGQRTEAFF